Below are 25 T cell receptor beta chains sequenced from a single sample in a study of blood T cell repertoires in COVID-19. Profiled with immunoSEQ multiplex PCR; TCRdb holds only in-frame clones, not every one. The data show fewer than 350,000 clones, 85% seen once. The sample taken for sequencing was PBMCs or T cells enriched from blood (not recorded which). These receptors were collected from a woman aged 25 to 39 who had been exposed to COVID-19.

This clone came up once. The chain links TRBV9 to TRBJ2-2; 11 nucleotides align to TRBD2. The V gene end was trimmed by 0 bases and the J gene end by 4 bases; junction bases not matched to a gene: 2. CDR1 SGDLS and CDR2 YYNGEE come from the germline V gene. The CDR3 covers 16 residues. CDR3 amino acids: CASSVGSGRVTGELFF. For the CDR3, the DNA is TGTGCCAGCAGCGTAGGTAGCGGGAGGGTCACCGGGGAGCTGTTTTTT.

The V and J genes are TRBV19 and TRBJ1-2; 8 bases are shared with TRBD1. Trimming removed 3 bases from V and 5 bases from J; junction bases left unmatched: 5. CDR1 and CDR2 (germline): LNHDA, SQIVND (reference sequence). The CDR3 consists of 14 residues. The CDR3 coding sequence is TGTGCCAGTAGTATTCGGACAGGGTGGTATGGCTACACCTTC. Encoded protein: CASSIRTGWYGYTF.

The V and J genes are TRBV5-4 and TRBJ2-5, with 9 bases that match TRBD2. Germline V gives CDR1 SGHNT, CDR2 YYREEE (reference sequence). V was clipped by 0 bases and J by 0 bases; unmatched bases: 6. The CDR3 covers 17 residues. CDR3 residues: CASSLARLAENQETQYF. As DNA, the CDR3 is TGTGCCAGCAGCTTGGCCAGACTAGCGGAAAACCAAGAGACCCAGTACTTC.

The chain has TRBV29-1 and TRBJ2-1; the match to TRBD2 covers 9 bases. This CDR3 has 14 amino acids. Trimming at V came to 8 bases and at J to 5 bases, leaving 10 bases not matched to a gene. The V gene's germline CDR1 is SQVTM and CDR2 ANQGSEA. The CDR3 protein is CSTTGTSLDNEQFF. In DNA form, the CDR3 reads TGCAGCACTACCGGGACTAGCCTGGACAATGAGCAGTTCTTC.

The chain recombines TRBV10-1 with TRBJ2-7; possible D gene TRBD2, 5 bases. The V gene's germline CDR1 is WNHNN and CDR2 SYGVQD (reference sequence). The CDR3 loop spans 13 amino acids. Trimming left V 8 bases short and J 6 bases short, with 17 bases between. CDR3 coding DNA: TGCGCCAGCTCGTTCGCCCCGGGAAGCGAGCAGTACTTC. It codes for CASSFAPGSEQYF.

The J gene is TRBJ2-3, the V gene TRBV3-1 (or the pseudogene TRBV3-2); TRBD2 might be the D (5 bases). V gave up 0 bases and J gave up 2 bases, with 12 bases separating them. The germline gives CDR1 LGHDT, CDR2 YNNKEL (reference sequence). The CDR3 has 16 amino acids. This chain's CDR3 is CASSQDPQRNTDTQYF. CDR3 DNA sequence: TGTGCCAGCAGCCAAGATCCCCAGCGGAACACAGATACGCAGTATTTT.

This chain links TRBV6-5 with TRBJ2-7; TRBD1 agrees at 8 bases. With 6 bases clipped from V and 3 bases from J, the junction kept 10 bases outside the gene matches. The CDR3 runs 15 residues. The germline CDR1 and CDR2 sequences are MNHEY and SVGAGI. As DNA, the CDR3 is TGTGCCAGCAGGGGTCCACACAGGGGGTACTACGAGCAGTACTTC. It yields the protein CASRGPHRGYYEQYF.

The chain combines TRBV28 with TRBJ2-6; D is perhaps TRBD2 (6 bases). CDR3 size: 18 residues. The germline gives CDR1 MDHEN, CDR2 SYDVKM. V lost 7 bases and J 0 bases, leaving 19 bases between the germline ends. The chain's CDR3 is CASKTQGGASSGANVLTF. In nucleotides, the CDR3 is TGTGCCAGCAAGACCCAGGGAGGAGCCTCCTCTGGGGCCAACGTCCTGACTTTC.

The V call is TRBV6-5, the J call TRBJ1-3; D might be TRBD1 (6 bases). V was pared by 3 bases and J by 4 bases, with 13 bases between. Germline CDR1 and CDR2: MNHEY and SVGAGI. This CDR3 comprises 15 residues. CDR3 DNA sequence: TGTGCCAGCAGTTATGGGGGGGGGCTAGGAAACACCATATATTTT. Translation gives CASSYGGGLGNTIYF.

The chain recombines TRBV4-3 with TRBJ1-2; tentative D call: TRBD1 (6 bases). CDR1 and CDR2 from the germline V gene are LGHNA and YSLEER. V lost 2 bases, J lost 8 bases, and 15 bases lay in between. CDR3 length: 14 amino acids. The CDR3 loop reads CASSQNEAGEGYTF. The CDR3 nucleotides read TGCGCCAGCAGCCAAAATGAGGCAGGGGAAGGCTACACCTTC.

The chain joins TRBV27 to TRBJ1-5; no definite D call. The CDR3 extends over 16 amino acids. Germline values: CDR1 MNHEY, CDR2 SMNVEV (reference sequence). V lost 2 bases to trimming and J lost 3 bases, with 14 bases between them. The CDR3: CASSLLGPSTNQPQHF. In DNA form, the CDR3 reads TGTGCCAGCAGTTTACTAGGACCTAGCACCAATCAGCCCCAGCATTTT.

The gene calls are TRBV7-3 and TRBJ2-2, with 7 positions matching TRBD1. CDR1 is SGHTA, CDR2 FQGTGA, per germline. The CDR3 has 16 residues. Unmatched junction bases numbered 12, after V lost 5 bases and J lost 6 bases. CDR3 sequence (DNA): TGTGCCAGCAGCGCTCCGGGACAGTTCTTTCCCGGGGAGCTGTTTTTT. It translates to CASSAPGQFFPGELFF.

The rearrangement joins TRBV7-3 to TRBJ1-4; possibly TRBD1 for D (5 bases). The V gene's germline CDR1 is SGHTA and CDR2 FQGTGA. V was shortened by 5 bases and J by 8 bases, with 21 bases between the two germline ends. The CDR3 length is 16 residues. CDR3 region: CASSLLRTGVGEKLFF. In DNA form, the CDR3 reads TGTGCCAGCAGCCTCCTTCGTACAGGTGTGGGGGAAAAACTGTTTTTT.

J is TRBJ1-5 and V is TRBV7-2; D is uncertain. The CDR3 has 13 amino acids. Looked up from germline, CDR1 is SGHTA and CDR2 is FQGNSA. V gave up 3 bases and J gave up 4 bases, with 7 bases separating them. The CDR3, as DNA: TGTGCCAGCAGCTTGGGCCCGAATCAGCCCCAGCATTTT. This codes for CASSLGPNQPQHF. Complete variable domain (other parts from reference TRBV7-2 and TRBJ1-5): GAGVSQSPSNKVTEKGKDVELRCDPISGHTALYWYRQSLGQGLEFLIYFQGNSAPDKSGLPSDRFSAERTGGSVSTLTIQRTQQEDSAVYLCASSLGPNQPQHFGDGTRLSIL.

The chain's CDR3 is CASSGESLAGTREQFF. The CDR3 DNA follows: TGCGCCAGCAGCGGGGAGTCTCTAGCCGGTACAAGGGAGCAGTTCTTC. V gene TRBV5-1 combines with J gene TRBJ2-1, with D maybe TRBD2 (5 bases). With 4 bases removed from V and 10 bases from J, the gap between germline ends came to 24 bases. In germline, CDR1 is SGHRS, CDR2 YFSETQ. CDR3 length: 16 amino acids.

The chain carries TRBV4-2 and TRBJ2-1; TRBD2 is a possible D gene (6 bases). Trimming removed 0 bases from V and 8 bases from J, with 17 bases in between. The germline gives CDR1 LGHNA, CDR2 YNFKEQ. CDR3 length equals 16 residues. Here the CDR3 DNA reads TGTGCCAGCAGCCAAGATCAACTAGCTGTGGTATATGAGCAGTTCTTC. Translating it yields CASSQDQLAVVYEQFF.

The V call is TRBV5-4, the J call TRBJ1-4; TRBD1 matches at 9 bases. The germline V gene has CDR1 SGHNT and CDR2 YYREEE (reference sequence). Trimming cost V 4 bases and J 4 bases; bases outside gene matches: 2. The CDR3 runs to 14 residues. In DNA form, the CDR3 reads TGTGCCAGCAGCCAGACAGGGGGTAATGAAAAACTGTTTTTT. Its translation: CASSQTGGNEKLFF.

The chain links TRBV9 to TRBJ1-5; 7 positions agree with TRBD1. Germline CDR1 and CDR2: SGDLS and YYNGEE. Losses at the gene ends were 3 bases for V and 8 bases for J; bases not matched to a gene: 11. The CDR3 sequence is 15 residues long. The CDR3, as DNA: TGTGCCAGCAGCGAGGGAACAGGGGCAGGGAAGCCCCAGCATTTT. Its translation: CASSEGTGAGKPQHF. Variable domain in full (rest from reference TRBV9 and TRBJ1-5): DSGVTQTPKHLITATGQRVTLRCSPRSGDLSVYWYQQSLDQGLQFLIQYYNGEERAKGNILERFSAQQFPDLHSELNLSSLELGDSALYFCASSEGTGAGKPQHFGDGTRLSIL.

V and J are TRBV12-1 and TRBJ2-1; the D call TRBD2 from the table was never checked on the DNA. TRBV12-1 is classified as a pseudogene. This CDR3 spans 20 amino acids. Written as DNA, the CDR3 is TGTGCCAGCAGCTTTGCGCATTGGTCCTGTCGGGACTCCGATTTGGGTGAGCAGTTCTTC. Its translation is CASSFAHWSCRDSDLGEQFF.

The chain couples TRBV3-1 (or the pseudogene TRBV3-2) to TRBJ1-2; weak D call: TRBD1 (5 bases). The CDR3 loop spans 16 amino acids. The V gene lost 0 bases and the J gene lost 4 bases, with 15 bases spanning the gap. CDR1 LGHDT and CDR2 YNNKEL come from the germline V gene (reference sequence). The CDR3 coding sequence is TGTGCCAGCAGCCAAGAGTGGAGGGGTGGGGGCTATGGCTACACCTTC. Its protein is CASSQEWRGGGYGYTF.

The chain recombines TRBV5-1 with TRBJ1-1, with 9 positions matching TRBD1. With 2 bases clipped from V and 1 base from J, the junction kept 3 bases outside the gene matches. Germline values: CDR1 SGHRS, CDR2 YFSETQ. The CDR3 covers 15 residues. The CDR3 coding sequence is TGCGCCAGCAGCTTACGACAGGGGGAGAACACTGAAGCTTTCTTT. Amino acid sequence: CASSLRQGENTEAFF.

The J gene is TRBJ1-6, the V gene TRBV18; a weak D match, TRBD1 (5 bases). Between the trimmed V and J ends, which lost 3 bases and 2 bases, there was a span of 11 bases. Germline V gene lookup returns CDR1 KGHSH and CDR2 LQKENI. This CDR3 has 16 residues. The DNA for the CDR3 is TGTGCCAGCTCACCCACCCAGGGCACCTATAATTCACCCCTCCACTTT. Amino acids: CASSPTQGTYNSPLHF.

This clone has only one observation. The chain combines TRBV28 with TRBJ2-1; 7 bases map to TRBD1. Trimming at V came to 4 bases and at J to 5 bases, leaving 5 bases not matched to a gene. Germline V gene lookup returns CDR1 MDHEN and CDR2 SYDVKM. This CDR3 has 14 amino acids. The CDR3 bases are TGTGCCAGCAGTTCCGGGACAGCAAACAATGAGCAGTTCTTC. This gives the protein CASSSGTANNEQFF.

This chain uses TRBV29-1 with TRBJ1-1; no clear D gene. The CDR3 has 13 residues. Between the trimmed V and J ends, which lost 4 bases and 0 bases, there was a span of 9 bases. Germline CDR1 is SQVTM and CDR2 is ANQGSEA. CDR3 DNA: TGCAGCGTTGGAAGCGGATTGAACACTGAAGCTTTCTTT. This sequence encodes CSVGSGLNTEAFF.

The CDR3 loop reads CASSQDYGSGVNEQFF. The CDR3 DNA reads as TGTGCCAGCAGCCAAGATTATGGTAGCGGGGTCAATGAGCAGTTCTTC. The V call is TRBV3-1 (or the pseudogene TRBV3-2), the J call TRBJ2-1, with 8 nucleotides matching TRBD2. In germline, CDR1 is LGHDT, CDR2 YNNKEL (reference sequence). CDR3 length: 16 amino acids. Trimming removed 0 bases from V and 6 bases from J; junction bases left unmatched: 7.